This passage covers 6 T cell receptor beta chains from one sample sequenced in a study of T cells in Graves' hyperthyroidism and ophthalmopathy. Researchers took RNA transcripts and amplified the TCR beta CDR3 regions from them. First-round RT-PCR targeting the TCR CDR3 was performed with the HTBI primer set. Each CDR3 protein gets one entry after TCRdb re-called the multiplex PCR reads with MiXCR. The data contain approximately 420,000 distinct CDR3 sequences, about 15% of them singletons. Source material: blood. The receptor set was obtained from a woman under 40 with Graves' hyperthyroidism.

The V gene is TRBV20-1, the J gene TRBJ2-1; 7 nucleotides agree with TRBD2. The CDR3 covers 14 residues. V lost 6 bases and J lost 7; bases outside the gene matches: 12. The germline CDR1 and CDR2 sequences are DFQATT and SNEGSKA (reference sequence). CDR3 amino acids: CSAPRAGRSNEQFF. The CDR3 bases are TGCAGTGCACCAAGAGCGGGACGCTCGAATGAGCAGTTCTTC.

In its sample, this clonotype was seen many times. The chain couples TRBV3-1 to TRBJ2-1; 7 positions agree with TRBD2. The V and J ends lost 1 base and 8 bases, in that order; junction bases with no gene match: 11. CDR1 is LGHDT, CDR2 YNNKEL, per germline (reference sequence). The CDR3 sequence is 16 residues long. The CDR3 region has the DNA TGTGCCAGCAGCCAAGGGACTAGTCTCTACTTCGATGAGCAGTTCTTC. Translated: CASSQGTSLYFDEQFF.

This clonotype was recorded at least ten times. The chain recombines TRBV18 with TRBJ1-1; D is possibly TRBD1 (5 bases). The CDR3 consists of 14 residues. Between the trimmed V and J ends, which lost 6 bases and 11 bases, there was a span of 22 bases. Germline V gene data show CDR1 as KGHSH and CDR2 as LQKENI. In DNA, the CDR3 is TGTGCCAGCTCCCCCAACCGGGGCCCAGGGTGGGCTTTCTTT. Its translation is CASSPNRGPGWAFF.

This clonotype was recorded at least ten times. The genes are TRBV27 and TRBJ1-4; 10 bases line up with TRBD1. CDR1 and CDR2 (germline): MNHEY, SMNVEV (reference sequence). The CDR3 contains 16 residues. V was clipped by 6 bases and J by 5 bases; unmatched bases: 9. The CDR3 spells CASRIDRGLGNEKLFF. CDR3 DNA: TGTGCCAGCAGGATTGACAGGGGGCTCGGGAATGAAAAACTGTTTTTT. Variable domain in full (rest from reference TRBV27 and TRBJ1-4): EAQVTQNPRYLITVTGKKLTVTCSQNMNHEYMSWYRQDPGLGLRQIYYSMNVEVTDKGDVPEGYKVSRKEKRNFPLILESPSPNQTSLYFCASRIDRGLGNEKLFFGSGTQLSVL.

This clonotype came up once. The rearrangement links TRBV5-4 to TRBJ1-1; D perhaps matches TRBD1 (6 bases). The V gene's germline CDR1 is SGHNT and CDR2 YYREEE (reference sequence). CDR3 length: 14 residues. V lost 4 bases and J 1 base, leaving 11 bases between the germline ends. The DNA for the CDR3 is TGTGCCAGCAGCGGAGACAGGCAGAACACTGAAGCTTTCTTT. Translated, it gives CASSGDRQNTEAFF.

This clonotype was recorded a few times. The chain uses TRBV19 and TRBJ2-1; D remains ambiguous. Trimming stripped 4 bases from V and 6 bases from J, with 13 bases between. Germline CDR1 LNHDA, CDR2 SQIVND (reference sequence). CDR3 length: 14 amino acids. The CDR3: CASSTPLVPNEQFF. DNA for the CDR3: TGTGCCAGTAGTACCCCCCTTGTCCCCAATGAGCAGTTCTTC.